These T cell receptor beta chains were read from a single sample in a study of T cells after yellow fever vaccination. One entry per CDR3 protein, called by TCRdb with MiXCR from the 5' RACE reads. This repertoire shows 500,000 to 650,000 distinct CDR3 sequences, roughly an eighth found once; its top ten account for approximately 15%. The sample was PBMCs, taken on the day of the yellow fever booster vaccination. All receptors come from a man aged 25-45 years who received the YFV17D yellow fever vaccine. The CDR3 runs from the conserved cysteine through the conserved F or W. D genes are given only for firm matches. Rows may omit the clone size; those that give it use once, few, many or a size class.

. | . | TRBJ1-2 | TRBV7-2 | TGTGCCAGCAGCTTAGTAGGGTTCGTTGGCTACACCTTC | CASSLVGFVGYTF
. | TRBD2 | TRBJ2-3 | TRBV13 | TGTGCCAGCAGCTTAGGGCTAGCGGGGGAAACAGATACGCAGTATTTT | CASSLGLAGETDTQYF
. | . | TRBJ1-4 | TRBV29-1 | TGCAGCGTTGAAGAAGGGGCAACTAATGAAAAACTGTTTTTT | CSVEEGATNEKLFF
few | . | TRBJ2-5 | TRBV12-3/TRBV12-4 | TGTGCCAGCAGTTTAGGGGAAGCAACCCCCGGGCGGACCCAGTACTTC | CASSLGEATPGRTQYF
many | . | TRBJ1-1 | TRBV5-1 | TGCGCCAGCAGCTCAATAAGTGGCACTGAAGCTTTCTTT | CASSSISGTEAFF
. | . | TRBJ2-7 | TRBV27 | TGTGCCAGCAGTGTTCTGGGGCCCCACGAGCAGTACTTC | CASSVLGPHEQYF
few | TRBD1 | TRBJ2-2 | TRBV2 | TGTGCCAGCAGGCTGGACAGGGTTGGGACCGGGGAGCTGTTTTTT | CASRLDRVGTGELFF
. | . | TRBJ2-4 | TRBV30 | TGTGCCTGGGTTTTGGCGCGGTCGGACATTCAGTACTTC | CAWVLARSDIQYF
few | . | TRBJ2-7 | TRBV5-1 | TGCGCCAGCAGCTTGGCCGGGCGGGATGGGTACGAGCAGTACTTC | CASSLAGRDGYEQYF
few | . | TRBJ1-1 | TRBV5-1 | TGCGCCAGCAGCTTTTACGGGCTGGGGGGCAGGGGGAACACTGAAGCTTTCTTT | CASSFYGLGGRGNTEAFF
few | . | TRBJ2-7 | TRBV11-2 | TGTGCCAGCAGCTTAGTAGGGGCACGTTACGAGCAGTACTTC | CASSLVGARYEQYF
. | TRBD1 | TRBJ2-1 | TRBV18 | TGTGCCAGCTCACCTTCTCAGGGGGCGTTGTCCTACAATGAGCAGTTCTTC | CASSPSQGALSYNEQFF
. | TRBD2 | TRBJ2-3 | TRBV29-1 | TGCAGCCCCATTGGCCCCGGGACTAGCGGGAGTGGAGATACGCAGTATTTT | CSPIGPGTSGSGDTQYF
. | TRBD1 | TRBJ2-7 | TRBV5-1 | TGCGCCAGCAGCCCCCGACAGGGCTTATCCTACGAGCAGTACTTC | CASSPRQGLSYEQYF
. | . | TRBJ2-2 | TRBV6-2/TRBV6-3 | TGTGCCAGCAGAGATCCGCCGGGTTACACCGGGGAGCTGTTTTTT | CASRDPPGYTGELFF
many | TRBD2 | TRBJ2-7 | TRBV5-1 | TGCGCCAGCAGCTTGGACCCGGGGGGTTCCTACGAGCAGTACTTC | CASSLDPGGSYEQYF
once | TRBD1 | TRBJ2-7 | TRBV5-1 | TGCGCCAGCAGCTTGGGGGACAGAATAGGCACCTACGAGCAGTACTTC | CASSLGDRIGTYEQYF
few | . | TRBJ2-4 | TRBV4-3 | TGCGCCAGCAGCCAAGTACTTCGAGGCCAAGACATTCAGTACTTC | CASSQVLRGQDIQYF
few | . | TRBJ2-7 | TRBV24-1 | TGTGCCACCATGGGACCTAGGGGCGAGCAGTACTTC | CATMGPRGEQYF
. | . | TRBJ1-1 | TRBV24-1 | TGTGCCACCAGTGAATCACAGGCCACTGAAGCTTTCTTT | CATSESQATEAFF
. | . | TRBJ2-1 | TRBV29-1 | TGCAGCGTTGAAAAAGGGGCCGAGCAGTTCTTC | CSVEKGAEQFF
. | TRBD1 | TRBJ2-3 | TRBV28 | TGTGCCAGCAGGGGGGGCCCGGGACAGGCGCAGTATTTT | CASRGGPGQAQYF
many | . | TRBJ2-2 | TRBV28 | TGTGCCAGCAGTTTTGGGCGGCGGAACACCGGGGAGCTGTTTTTT | CASSFGRRNTGELFF
. | . | TRBJ2-3 | TRBV7-2 | TGTGCCAGCACCTCCCAGGCAGATACGCAGTATTTT | CASTSQADTQYF
few | TRBD2 | TRBJ2-3 | TRBV6-5 | TGTGCCAGCAGTTACGCGGGAGGTGGAGATACGCAGTATTTT | CASSYAGGGDTQYF
. | . | TRBJ1-5 | TRBV21-1 | TGTGCCAGCAGCAAATGTCGGACCGTCAATCAGCCCCAGCATTTT | CASSKCRTVNQPQHF
many | . | TRBJ2-1 | TRBV20-1 | TGCAGTGTCCTACCTAAAGGGAAATACAATGAGCAGTTCTTC | CSVLPKGKYNEQFF
many | . | TRBJ2-2 | TRBV6-4 | TGTGCCAGCAGTGTCCAAACAGGGCTCGGGGAGCTGTTTTTT | CASSVQTGLGELFF
many | . | TRBJ2-4 | TRBV6-2/TRBV6-3 | TGTGCCAGCAGTCATGACAGTCGGGGACCTAAAAACATTCAGTACTTC | CASSHDSRGPKNIQYF
. | . | TRBJ2-1 | TRBV6-1 | TGCACACCCGGAAAGCCCGGGAATGAGCAGTTCTTC | CTPGKPGNEQFF
. | . | TRBJ2-1 | TRBV18 | TGTGCCAGCTCTATGGCGAACGATGAGCAGTTCTTC | CASSMANDEQFF
. | TRBD1 | TRBJ2-6 | TRBV29-1 | TGCAGCGTGCGGGCAGGGGGCTTTGTCTCTGGGGCCAACGTCCTGACTTTC | CSVRAGGFVSGANVLTF
few | . | TRBJ2-1 | TRBV20-1 | TGCAGTGCTAGTGCGTTCCCGAGAGGACGGGACTCCTACAATGAGCAGTTCTTC | CSASAFPRGRDSYNEQFF
. | . | TRBJ2-5 | TRBV6-1 | TGTGCCAGCAGCAAGGAGTTTTTAGAGACCCAGTACTTC | CASSKEFLETQYF
few | TRBD2 | TRBJ2-1 | TRBV5-1 | TGCGCCAGCAGCTCTATATCGGGAGGGGGCTACAATGAGCAGTTCTTC | CASSSISGGGYNEQFF
. | TRBD2 | TRBJ2-1 | TRBV5-1 | TGCGCCAGCAGCCCGACTAGCGGGATGCCGAATGAGCAGTTCTTC | CASSPTSGMPNEQFF
. | TRBD1 | TRBJ1-6 | TRBV11-1 | TGTGCCAGCAGCCGTGCCGGGACAGGGGCCTTTTTGAGTTCACCCCTCCACTTT | CASSRAGTGAFLSSPLHF
. | . | TRBJ2-7 | TRBV7-2 | TGTGCCAGCAGCCAGGACAGAACTAGCATCCACGAGCAGTACTTC | CASSQDRTSIHEQYF
. | . | TRBJ2-7 | TRBV6-5 | TGTGCCAGCAGTCCCTCGGTCGCCCTCCCCGAGCAGTACTTC | CASSPSVALPEQYF
. | . | TRBJ2-1 | TRBV4-2 | TGTGCCAGCAGACAAGCCCCGATGGCTGAGCAGTTCTTC | CASRQAPMAEQFF
once | . | TRBJ2-5 | TRBV19 | TGTGCCAGTAAACCGCAGGCAGCAGTGAAAGAGACCCAGTACTTC | CASKPQAAVKETQYF
. | . | TRBJ2-4 | TRBV28 | TGTGCCAGCAGTCCGAGGGGGTCCAAAAACATTCAGTACTTC | CASSPRGSKNIQYF
many | . | TRBJ2-5 | TRBV6-1 | TGTGCCAGCAGCCGGGGGGCCTTCGGAACAGAGACCCAGTACTTC | CASSRGAFGTETQYF
. | . | TRBJ2-2 | TRBV6-1 | TGTGCCAGCAGACCCGTCACTAGGCCCGGGGAGCTGTTTTTT | CASRPVTRPGELFF